Listed below are T cell receptor beta chains from one sample, sequenced in a study of technical replicates of blood from a few donors. Libraries were prepared by immunoSEQ multiplex PCR; TCRdb keeps only in-frame clonotypes and omits some of them. The sample records under 85,000 clones, approximately 93% being singletons. Sequenced input: T cells isolated from PBMCs. All receptors derive from a human donor in good health. Both conserved end residues are part of each CDR3. A D gene is named only where the DNA matches it firmly. Clone size appears in some rows only: once, few, many, or a class for an expanded clone.

d_gene: NA
abundance: once
j_gene: TRBJ1-1
v_gene: TRBV7-9
CDR3nt: TGTGCCAGCAGCTTAGTAGGGGAGAACACTGAAGCTTTCTTT
CDR3aa: CASSLVGENTEAFF

d_gene: NA
abundance: NA
j_gene: TRBJ2-2
v_gene: TRBV5-1
CDR3nt: TGCGCCAGCAGCTTTAGGGGGAACACCGGGGAGCTGTTTTTT
CDR3aa: CASSFRGNTGELFF

d_gene: NA
abundance: NA
j_gene: TRBJ1-1
v_gene: TRBV27
CDR3nt: TGTGCCAGCAGTTTATCGACTGGCTCCTCTGAAGCTTTCTTT
CDR3aa: CASSLSTGSSEAFF

d_gene: NA
abundance: NA
j_gene: TRBJ1-5
v_gene: TRBV15
CDR3nt: TGTGCCACCAGGGAGCGGGGCAATCAGCCCCAGCATTTT
CDR3aa: CATRERGNQPQHF

d_gene: TRBD2
abundance: NA
j_gene: TRBJ2-1
v_gene: TRBV30
CDR3nt: TGTGCCTGGAGTGCGGGACTAGCGGGCGGTGAGCAGTTCTTC
CDR3aa: CAWSAGLAGGEQFF

d_gene: NA
abundance: NA
j_gene: TRBJ1-5
v_gene: TRBV15
CDR3nt: TGTGCCACCAGCAGTTCTCCGGAGGGTGGGAATCAGCCCCAGCATTTT
CDR3aa: CATSSSPEGGNQPQHF

d_gene: TRBD2
abundance: once
j_gene: TRBJ2-1
v_gene: TRBV28
CDR3nt: TGTGCCAGCAGTCCCCTAGGGCGGGAGTATGAGCAGTTCTTC
CDR3aa: CASSPLGREYEQFF

d_gene: TRBD2
abundance: NA
j_gene: TRBJ2-4
v_gene: TRBV4-1
CDR3nt: TGCGCCAGCAGCCAAGGACTAGCGGGGATCCTAGCCAAAAACATTCAGTACTTC
CDR3aa: CASSQGLAGILAKNIQYF

d_gene: TRBD1
abundance: NA
j_gene: TRBJ2-6
v_gene: TRBV19
CDR3nt: TGTGCCAGTAGTATAGGACAGGGTGAAAGGGCCAACGTCCTGACTTTC
CDR3aa: CASSIGQGERANVLTF

d_gene: TRBD2
abundance: NA
j_gene: TRBJ2-1
v_gene: TRBV5-6
CDR3nt: TGTGCCAGCAGCTTGGGACTAGCGGGAGGGCCTGGTGAGCAGTTCTTC
CDR3aa: CASSLGLAGGPGEQFF

d_gene: TRBD1
abundance: NA
j_gene: TRBJ2-7
v_gene: TRBV4-1
CDR3nt: TGCGCCAGCAGCAACCGGGACAGGGGAATTTACGAGCAGTACTTC
CDR3aa: CASSNRDRGIYEQYF

d_gene: TRBD1
abundance: once
j_gene: TRBJ2-1
v_gene: TRBV6-1
CDR3nt: TGTGCCAGCAGTGTGGGAAGCTGGACAGGGGTCCCTGAGCAGTTCTTC
CDR3aa: CASSVGSWTGVPEQFF

d_gene: NA
abundance: once
j_gene: TRBJ2-5
v_gene: TRBV6-5
CDR3nt: TGTGCCAGCAGTTACTCGACAACAGCTTCTGGTGAGACCCAGTACTTC
CDR3aa: CASSYSTTASGETQYF

d_gene: NA
abundance: NA
j_gene: TRBJ1-5
v_gene: TRBV9
CDR3nt: TGTGCCAGCAGCGCGGACTATGGGACTTTTGGGCAGCCCCAGCATTTT
CDR3aa: CASSADYGTFGQPQHF

d_gene: NA
abundance: NA
j_gene: TRBJ2-7
v_gene: TRBV20-1
CDR3nt: TGCAGTGCGCTGCTACTCTACGAGCAGTACTTC
CDR3aa: CSALLLYEQYF

d_gene: TRBD2
abundance: NA
j_gene: TRBJ2-1
v_gene: TRBV7-2
CDR3nt: TGTGCCAGCAGCGTACACCAGGGACTAGCCAATGAGCAGTTCTTC
CDR3aa: CASSVHQGLANEQFF

d_gene: TRBD1
abundance: NA
j_gene: TRBJ2-7
v_gene: TRBV9
CDR3nt: TGTGCCAGCTCTTTCGGACAGGCTACCTACGAGCAGTACTTC
CDR3aa: CASSFGQATYEQYF

d_gene: NA
abundance: once
j_gene: TRBJ1-5
v_gene: TRBV2
CDR3nt: TGTGCCAGCGAGGGGGATAGCAATCAGCCCCAGCATTTT
CDR3aa: CASEGDSNQPQHF

d_gene: NA
abundance: NA
j_gene: TRBJ2-5
v_gene: TRBV5-4
CDR3nt: TGTGCCAGCAGCTTGGAACTCGGAGCGGCTGGAGGGACCCAGTACTTC
CDR3aa: CASSLELGAAGGTQYF

d_gene: TRBD2
abundance: NA
j_gene: TRBJ2-5
v_gene: TRBV9
CDR3nt: TGTGCCAGCAGCGTAGATAAGGGACTAGCGGGAGAGGAACCCCCCGAGACCCAGTACTTC
CDR3aa: CASSVDKGLAGEEPPETQYF

d_gene: TRBD1
abundance: NA
j_gene: TRBJ2-7
v_gene: TRBV7-3
CDR3nt: TGTGCCAGCAGCTGGACAGGGGCGGGCGAGCAGTACTTC
CDR3aa: CASSWTGAGEQYF

d_gene: TRBD2
abundance: NA
j_gene: TRBJ2-1
v_gene: TRBV27
CDR3nt: TGTGCCAGCAGTCGGGGACTAGCGAATGAGCAGTTCTTC
CDR3aa: CASSRGLANEQFF

d_gene: NA
abundance: NA
j_gene: TRBJ2-7
v_gene: TRBV10-3
CDR3nt: TGTGCCACTCAGGGTTCTTGGCTGGGCGAATACGAGCAGTACTTC
CDR3aa: CATQGSWLGEYEQYF

d_gene: TRBD2
abundance: once
j_gene: TRBJ2-2
v_gene: TRBV5-1
CDR3nt: TGCGCCAGCAGCGTAACTAGCGGGAGCACCGGGGAGCTGTTTTTT
CDR3aa: CASSVTSGSTGELFF

d_gene: NA
abundance: NA
j_gene: TRBJ2-7
v_gene: TRBV11-2
CDR3nt: TGTGCCAGCAGCTTAGGAACGGGACACGGAGCCTACGAGCAGTACTTC
CDR3aa: CASSLGTGHGAYEQYF

d_gene: TRBD2
abundance: NA
j_gene: TRBJ2-1
v_gene: TRBV4-1
CDR3nt: TGCGCCAGCAGCCAAGAGCGGGAGGTTTATGAGCAGTTCTTC
CDR3aa: CASSQEREVYEQFF

d_gene: NA
abundance: NA
j_gene: TRBJ2-2
v_gene: TRBV9
CDR3nt: TGTGCCAGCAGCGTCGGAGGGGGACAGCCCACCGGGGAGCTGTTTTTT
CDR3aa: CASSVGGGQPTGELFF

d_gene: TRBD1
abundance: NA
j_gene: TRBJ1-2
v_gene: TRBV28
CDR3nt: TGTGCCAGCAGCCTAGGACAGGCAAACTATGGCTACACCTTC
CDR3aa: CASSLGQANYGYTF